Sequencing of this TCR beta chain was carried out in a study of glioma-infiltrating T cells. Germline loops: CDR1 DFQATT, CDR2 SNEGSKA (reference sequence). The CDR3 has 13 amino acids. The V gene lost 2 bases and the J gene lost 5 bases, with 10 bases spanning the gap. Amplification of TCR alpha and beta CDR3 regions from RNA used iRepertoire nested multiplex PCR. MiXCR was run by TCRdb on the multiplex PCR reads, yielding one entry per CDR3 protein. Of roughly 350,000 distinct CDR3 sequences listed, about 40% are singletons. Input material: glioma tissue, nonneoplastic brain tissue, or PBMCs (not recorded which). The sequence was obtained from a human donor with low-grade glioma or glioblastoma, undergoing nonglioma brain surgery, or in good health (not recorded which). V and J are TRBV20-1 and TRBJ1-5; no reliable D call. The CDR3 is CSARRVRDQPQHF. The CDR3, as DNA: TGCAGTGCTAGACGAGTAAGAGATCAGCCCCAGCATTTT.